This T cell receptor beta chain appears in the sequencing data of a study of T-cell reconstitution after alpha-beta-depleted transplantation in children. Deletions cut 1 base from V and 5 bases from J, with 17 bases between. Germline V gives CDR1 SGHRS, CDR2 YFSETQ. This CDR3 is built from 16 residues. A library of TCRbeta sequences, prepared with unique molecular identifiers, was generated. TCRdb processed the PCR reads anew with MiXCR; each CDR3 protein has one entry. The sample lists hundreds of thousands of distinct CDR3 sequences; less than 35% were seen once. The chain couples TRBV5-1 to TRBJ2-3, with D possibly being TRBD2 (6 bases). The specimen comprised PBMCs from the stem cell graft donor, sampled from the stem cell graft. The receptor was derived from a human donor who donated a stem cell graft to a child with aplastic anemia. In nucleotides, the CDR3 is TGCGCCAGCAGCTTGTATGGTTCGGCGGGAAAAGATACGCAGTATTTT. Its translation is CASSLYGSAGKDTQYF.